This T cell receptor beta chain was retrieved from a study of blood T cells in healthy people across ages. Germline CDR1 and CDR2: SGHTA and FQGTGA. Trimming took off 5 bases at V and 3 bases at J, with 11 bases between the two ends. The CDR3 extends over 14 amino acids. A J-beta primer mix and a sample-barcoded 5' primer were used in a second PCR of about 7 to 11 cycles. MiXCR, run by TCRdb on the 5' RACE reads, gives a single entry per CDR3 protein. In the table there are 1.5 million or so distinct CDR3 sequences, roughly 40% of which are singletons. The source material was blood. The TCR sequence derives from a woman under 30 in good health. The rearrangement joins TRBV7-3 to TRBJ2-1; weak D call: TRBD1 (6 bases). CDR3 in amino acids: CASSEGQIYNEQFF. The CDR3 nucleotides are TGTGCCAGCAGCGAAGGACAGATCTACAATGAGCAGTTCTTC.